This TCR beta chain appears in the sequencing data of a study of Tregs in tolerant kidney transplant recipients. Study summary: Related graft donors supplied nonmyeloablative bone marrow transplants, and mixed chimerism was transient.

Produced via immunoSEQ multiplex PCR; TCRdb's table is partial and in-frame only. Recorded for this sample: roughly 50,000 clones. On this clone: The CDR3 extends 3 residues past the end of the read, so its final part is completed from the germline J gene.

Germline V lookup: CDR1 LNHDA, CDR2 SQIVND (reference sequence). The V end lost 4 bases, the J end lost 4 bases, and 10 bases lay between the germline ends. The CDR3 has 13 residues. This sequence joins TRBV19 and TRBJ1-1; D call uncertain. The sample in question was CD4+ T cells from blood, obtained before the transplant. The receptor's source is a human donor who received a combined kidney and bone marrow transplant. The DNA read from the CDR3 is TGTGCCAGTAGTACCCCGAGCGGCACTGAA. It specifies CASSTPSGTE. The full CDR3 sequence reads CASSTPSGTEAFF.